The rows below give T cell receptor beta chains drawn from one sample of a study of preoperative IRX-2 immunotherapy in early breast cancer. Method: immunoSEQ multiplex PCR; TCRdb's copy keeps in-frame clones and lacks some. The data show 25,000 to 30,000 clones, with approximately 75% seen just once and approximately 1.3% held by the top ten. Sequenced here: lymph node tissue, sampled after IRX-2 immunotherapy. All receptors derive from a human donor with breast cancer. The CDR3 runs from the conserved cysteine through the conserved F or W. D genes are given only for firm matches. The size of a clone is reported for some rows only, either as once, few or many, or as a class for expanded clones.

d_call,clone_size,j_call,v_call,cdr3_aa,cdr3_nt
NA,NA,TRBJ2-3,TRBV22-1,CASRTSGGVDTQYF,TGTGCCAGTAGGACTAGCGGGGGTGTAGATACGCAGTATTTT
NA,NA,TRBJ1-5,TRBV5-1,CASSLTGMRSEPQHF,TGCGCCAGCAGCTTAACAGGGATGAGATCGGAGCCCCAGCATTTT
NA,NA,TRBJ2-1,TRBV6-4,CASTLDGGPHNEQFF,TGTGCCAGCACCCTAGACGGGGGTCCCCACAATGAGCAGTTCTTC
TRBD1,few,TRBJ1-2,TRBV28,CASSFGTGVSYGYTF,TGTGCCAGCAGTTTTGGGACAGGGGTATCTTATGGCTACACCTTC
NA,NA,TRBJ1-2,TRBV19,CASSIFGPDWGMASYGYTF,TGTGCCAGTAGTATATTTGGCCCCGACTGGGGAATGGCTTCATATGGCTACACCTTC
NA,NA,TRBJ2-3,TRBV11-3,CASSSRGATDTQYF,TGTGCCAGCAGCTCCCGGGGGGCTACAGATACGCAGTATTTT
TRBD1,NA,TRBJ1-6,TRBV7-6,CASTSTGYNSPLHF,TGTGCCAGCACCTCGACAGGGTATAATTCACCCCTCCACTTT
NA,NA,TRBJ1-5,TRBV23-1,CASSQSWDEGNQPQHF,TGCGCCAGCAGTCAATCGTGGGATGAGGGCAATCAGCCCCAGCATTTT
TRBD1,NA,TRBJ1-3,TRBV28,CASRLDRVGNTIYF,TGTGCCAGCAGACTGGACAGGGTGGGAAACACCATATATTTT
NA,NA,TRBJ1-4,TRBV1,CASSQQRGEKLFF,TGCGCCAGCAGCCAACAAAGAGGTGAAAAACTGTTTTTT
NA,NA,TRBJ1-3,TRBV6-8,CASSQYSGNTIYF,TGTGCCAGCAGCCAATACTCTGGAAACACCATATATTTT
TRBD1,few,TRBJ1-4,TRBV28,CASSLMGQGNEKLFF,TGTGCCAGCAGTTTGATGGGACAGGGGAATGAAAAACTGTTTTTT
TRBD1,NA,TRBJ2-7,TRBV11-3,CASSLGTGAYEQYF,TGTGCCAGCAGCTTAGGGACAGGGGCCTACGAGCAGTACTTC
NA,NA,TRBJ1-1,TRBV19,CASSEQGGTEAFF,TGTGCCAGTAGTGAGCAGGGCGGCACTGAAGCTTTCTTT
NA,NA,TRBJ2-4,TRBV18,CASSQDRSLAKNIQYF,TGTGCCAGCTCACAGGACCGATCTCTAGCCAAAAACATTCAGTACTTC
NA,NA,TRBJ1-1,TRBV12-5,CASTLVENTEAFF,TGTGCCAGCACCTTAGTTGAGAACACTGAAGCTTTCTTT
NA,NA,TRBJ1-1,TRBV5-1,CASSLATVGGTEAFF,TGCGCCAGCAGCTTGGCTACTGTGGGGGGGACTGAAGCTTTCTTT
TRBD1,NA,TRBJ1-1,TRBV14,CASSPDRANTEAFF,TGTGCCAGCAGCCCCGACAGGGCGAACACTGAAGCTTTCTTT
NA,NA,TRBJ1-5,TRBV19,CASSIPGTNQPQHF,TGTGCCAGTAGCATCCCCGGGACCAATCAGCCCCAGCATTTT
NA,NA,TRBJ2-5,TRBV19,CASSIRERETQYF,TGTGCCAGTAGTATCCGGGAACGGGAGACCCAGTACTTC
TRBD1,NA,TRBJ2-1,TRBV5-1,CASSGTGTAFYNEQFF,TGCGCCAGCAGCGGTACCGGGACAGCTTTCTACAATGAGCAGTTCTTC
NA,NA,TRBJ2-5,TRBV28,CASSFSTQETQYF,TGTGCCAGCAGTTTTTCAACCCAAGAGACCCAGTACTTC
NA,NA,TRBJ2-7,TRBV6-7,CAISGDYEQYF,TGTGCCATCAGTGGTGACTACGAGCAGTACTTC
NA,NA,TRBJ2-3,TRBV15,CATSRGIGASAGTDTQYF,TGTGCCACCAGCAGAGGTATAGGAGCTAGCGCGGGCACAGATACGCAGTATTTT
NA,NA,TRBJ2-2,TRBV19,CASSEEWGNTGELFF,TGTGCCAGTAGTGAGGAATGGGGGAACACCGGGGAGCTGTTTTTT
TRBD1,NA,TRBJ1-5,TRBV2,CASSDEQGARQPQHF,TGTGCCAGCAGTGATGAACAGGGGGCGCGTCAGCCCCAGCATTTT
TRBD1,NA,TRBJ2-2,TRBV6-8,CASQLDRGSGELFF,TGTGCCAGCCAGCTGGACAGGGGTTCAGGGGAGCTGTTTTTT
NA,NA,TRBJ1-1,TRBV14,CASSRGKNTEAFF,TGTGCCAGCAGCCGGGGAAAGAACACTGAAGCTTTCTTT
NA,NA,TRBJ1-1,TRBV28,CASSLDGAAGGTEAFF,TGTGCCAGCAGTTTAGATGGGGCCGCGGGGGGCACTGAAGCTTTCTTT
NA,NA,TRBJ1-6,TRBV7-5,CASSSPGTERSKDF,TGTGCCAGCAGCTCCCCCGGGACAGAGCGAAGTAAAGACTTT
TRBD1,NA,TRBJ1-3,TRBV6-8,CASSYRRQGGSSGNTIYF,TGTGCCAGCAGTTACCGGCGACAGGGCGGAAGCTCTGGAAACACCATATATTTT
NA,NA,TRBJ1-6,TRBV30,CAWSVTRQGNSPLHF,TGTGCCTGGAGTGTAACGCGGCAGGGGAATTCACCCCTCCACTTT
TRBD1,NA,TRBJ1-2,TRBV29-1,CSGAGQGDGYTF,TGCAGCGGGGCGGGACAGGGTGATGGCTACACCTTC
NA,NA,TRBJ1-3,TRBV29-1,CSVGGQSSGNTIYF,TGCAGCGTTGGGGGGCAAAGCTCTGGAAACACCATATATTTT
TRBD1,few,TRBJ2-7,TRBV15,CATSRGGQGAYEQYF,TGTGCCACCAGCAGGGGGGGACAGGGCGCGTACGAGCAGTACTTC
TRBD1,NA,TRBJ2-1,TRBV29-1,CSVQPTTGGLTATYNEQFF,TGCAGCGTTCAGCCCACGACAGGGGGACTGACCGCTACCTACAATGAGCAGTTCTTC
NA,NA,TRBJ1-3,TRBV5-1,CASSLRTGDGNTIYF,TGCGCCAGCAGCTTGAGAACCGGGGACGGAAATACCATATATTTT
NA,once,TRBJ2-1,TRBV25-1,CASSELHGNEQFF,TGTGCCAGCAGTGAGCTACATGGCAATGAGCAGTTCTTC
TRBD2,few,TRBJ2-1,TRBV6-8,CASSNPLAGGLDEQFF,TGTGCCAGCAGTAACCCACTAGCGGGGGGGCTTGATGAGCAGTTCTTC
NA,NA,TRBJ2-5,TRBV18,CASSPSPGVLQETQYF,TGTGCCAGCTCACCATCACCGGGGGTCCTGCAAGAGACCCAGTACTTC
NA,few,TRBJ2-3,TRBV7-2,CASSGGFSTDTQYF,TGTGCCAGCAGCGGGGGGTTTAGCACAGATACGCAGTATTTT
NA,few,TRBJ2-6,TRBV18,CASSPNVEGISGANVLTF,TGTGCCAGCTCTCCAAACGTTGAGGGGATCTCTGGGGCCAACGTCCTGACTTTC
NA,NA,TRBJ2-5,TRBV10-2,CASSERGKETQYF,TGCGCCAGCAGTGAAAGGGGGAAAGAGACCCAGTACTTC
NA,NA,TRBJ1-6,TRBV14,CASGPAGSISPLHF,TGTGCCAGCGGTCCGGCAGGGTCAATCTCACCCCTCCACTTT
NA,NA,TRBJ1-6,TRBV30,CAWSPGGARNSPLHF,TGTGCCTGGAGTCCAGGAGGAGCAAGGAATTCACCCCTCCACTTT
NA,NA,TRBJ1-1,TRBV6-7,CASGEGLLAFF,TGTGCCAGCGGTGAAGGGCTTTTGGCTTTCTTT
TRBD1,NA,TRBJ1-2,TRBV19,CASSRAGTGNYGYTF,TGTGCCAGTAGTAGGGCCGGGACAGGTAACTATGGCTACACCTTC
TRBD2,NA,TRBJ2-2,TRBV6-8,CAGSLAGGTGELFF,TGTGCCGGGAGTCTAGCGGGGGGGACCGGGGAGCTGTTTTTT
NA,NA,TRBJ1-2,TRBV10-2,CASNGGERNYGYTF,TGCGCCTCAAATGGGGGCGAAAGAAACTATGGCTACACCTTC
TRBD1,NA,TRBJ1-1,TRBV5-1,CASSQTGSVTEAFF,TGCGCCAGCAGCCAGACAGGGTCGGTCACTGAAGCTTTCTTT
NA,NA,TRBJ2-7,TRBV29-1,CSALVYGSLTEF,TGCAGCGCTCTAGTGTACGGCTCCCTGACGGAGTTC
NA,NA,TRBJ1-2,TRBV18,CASSPLTGSYGYTF,TGTGCCAGCTCACCTCTAACAGGGTCCTATGGCTACACCTTC
NA,NA,TRBJ1-1,TRBV6-8,CASSPGPNTEAFF,TGTGCCAGCAGTCCAGGGCCTAACACTGAAGCTTTCTTT